This TCR beta chain was captured by sequencing in a study of CD8 T cells in Susac syndrome. Turning to the study itself: Within the sequenced Susac syndrome patient group, six exhibited active disease and roughly 8 were in remission. Intravenous immunoglobulin alone or corticosteroids were being given to patients with Susac syndrome at blood draw, unless they were therapy-naive. Study-level results: Total CD8+ and CD8+ TEMRA repertoires contained sixteen and five Susac-specific public clones, respectively.

RNA in amounts of about 0.45 to 1 ug was reverse transcribed with random hexamers. TCRdb re-called the immunoSEQ multiplex PCR reads with MiXCR, one entry per CDR3 protein. In the table there are about 190,000 distinct CDR3 sequences, more than 85% of which are singletons. V was shortened by 1 base and J by 1 base, with 9 bases between the two germline ends. The CDR3 covers 15 residues. Germline-derived CDR1 and CDR2 are SEHNR and FQNEAQ (reference sequence). Comments on this clonotype: The antigen is unknown.

The TCR sequence derives from a human donor with Susac syndrome. Input material: CD8+ T cells from PBMCs. The rearrangement uses TRBV7-9 and TRBJ2-3; D not certain. CDR3 nucleotides: TGTGCCAGCAGCTTAGAAATCAGTGGCACAGATACGCAGTATTTT. As protein: CASSLEISGTDTQYF.